There are a few counts of the clone carrying this TCR beta chain. Unique molecular identifiers were used to barcode this TCRbeta library. One entry per CDR3 protein, called by TCRdb with MiXCR from the PCR reads. The table shows hundreds of thousands of distinct CDR3 sequences, with 8% to 9.5% occurring only once. This sample is part of a study of T-cell reconstitution after alpha-beta-depleted transplantation in children. The clonotype originates from a human donor who donated a stem cell graft to a child with acute lymphoblastic leukemia. The specimen was PBMCs from the stem cell graft donor, collected from the stem cell graft.

The CDR3 loop reads CASSLKTLQSYEQYF. The CDR3 coding sequence is TGTGCCAGCAGCCTTAAGACACTCCAGTCCTACGAGCAGTACTTC. The chain combines TRBV7-2 with TRBJ2-7; unclear D gene. Germline V lookup: CDR1 SGHTA, CDR2 FQGNSA. Trimming took 5 bases from V and 1 from J, leaving 15 bases between them. CDR3 size: 15 residues.